Each of the 11 T cell receptor beta chains below was sequenced from the same sample in a study of cytomegalovirus exposure and HLA in healthy donors. PCR amplification relied on 60 Vbeta primers (plus 13 Jbeta primers). Data came from immunoSEQ multiplex PCR; TCRdb stores just in-frame clones and leaves some out. The repertoire holds 130,000 or so clones, roughly three quarters seen once, with 0.75% to 0.95% in the top ten. The specimen sequenced was PBMCs. Source of these receptors: an older woman in good health and CMV-seronegative.

J is TRBJ1-5 and V is TRBV19; unclear D gene. Germline lookup yields CDR1 LNHDA and CDR2 SQIVND (reference sequence). This CDR3 is 13 amino acids long. V was pared by 3 bases and J by 3 bases, with 6 bases between. The CDR3 protein is CASSMRDNQPQHF. The CDR3 DNA is TGTGCCAGTAGTATGCGGGACAATCAGCCCCAGCATTTT.

The chain is built from TRBV5-4 and TRBJ2-3; the D gene is possibly TRBD2 (5 bases). Germline V CDR1 and CDR2: SGHNT, YYREEE (reference sequence). This CDR3 is 14 amino acids long. Trimming shortened V by 5 bases and J by 4 bases, and 14 bases separated the two germline ends. CDR3 sequence: CASRYGLAADTQYF. The CDR3 DNA follows: TGTGCCAGCAGATACGGACTTGCCGCAGATACGCAGTATTTT.

This clone was seen a few times. V gene TRBV27 combines with J gene TRBJ1-5; TRBD1 might be the D (6 bases). With 2 bases removed from V and 2 bases from J, the gap between germline ends came to 10 bases. The CDR3 contains 15 residues. CDR1 and CDR2 (germline): MNHEY, SMNVEV (reference sequence). In nucleotides, the CDR3 is TGTGCCAGCAGTTTAGACAGGAATGGCAATCAGCCCCAGCATTTT. Its protein product is CASSLDRNGNQPQHF.

The chain uses TRBV7-6 and TRBJ1-5; D possibly corresponds to TRBD1 (5 bases). Trimming removed 4 bases at V and 6 bases at J, with 13 bases between. This CDR3 is 14 amino acids long. Germline CDR1 and CDR2: SGHVS and FNYEAQ. DNA of the CDR3: TGTGCCAGCAGCTCACGTCAGGGCGGTCAGCCCCAGCATTTT. Its translation: CASSSRQGGQPQHF. Complete variable domain (other parts from reference TRBV7-6 and TRBJ1-5): GAGVSQSPRYKVTKRGQDVALRCDPISGHVSLYWYRQALGQGPEFLTYFNYEAQQDKSGLPNDRFSAERPEGSISTLTIQRTEQRDSAMYRCASSSRQGGQPQHFGDGTRLSIL.

In DNA, the CDR3 is TGTGCCAGCTATCCGACTTATTACACGAACACTGAAGCTTTCTTT. Protein product: CASYPTYYTNTEAFF. The V gene is TRBV6-5, the J gene TRBJ1-1, with no clear D. CDR3 length: 15 amino acids. V lost 8 bases and J 1 base, leaving 17 bases between the germline ends. Germline V gene sequence: CDR1 MNHEY, CDR2 SVGAGI.

V gene TRBV29-1 combines with J gene TRBJ2-3; D unresolved. The length of the CDR3 is 14 residues. V was trimmed by 6 bases and J by 5 bases, leaving 18 bases between them. The germline V gene has CDR1 SQVTM and CDR2 ANQGSEA. CDR3 protein: CSVPDEPGGDTQYF. The CDR3 DNA reads TGCAGCGTCCCCGATGAACCAGGTGGAGATACGCAGTATTTT.

The gene calls are TRBV28 and TRBJ1-5, with TRBD1 as a possible D gene (5 bases). Germline V gene sequence: CDR1 MDHEN, CDR2 SYDVKM. The CDR3 contains 16 residues. Deletions cut 6 bases from V and 2 bases from J, with 17 bases between. CDR3 in DNA: TGTGCCAGCAGCCCGGCTCGCCCGGGGGGCAATCAGCCCCAGCATTTT. The encoded protein is CASSPARPGGNQPQHF.

The chain combines TRBV6-1 with TRBJ2-5; a weak D match, TRBD2 (5 bases). Trimming removed 3 bases at V and 0 bases at J, with 8 bases between. In germline, CDR1 is MNHNS, CDR2 SASEGT. CDR3 length: 14 residues. The CDR3 nucleotides are TGTGCCAGCAGTGAGGACTGGAACCAAGAGACCCAGTACTTC. Translating gives CASSEDWNQETQYF.

The chain combines TRBV19 with TRBJ2-1; the D is unclear. Looked up from germline, CDR1 is LNHDA and CDR2 is SQIVND (reference sequence). This CDR3 has 15 residues. V lost 3 bases, J lost 4 bases, and 13 bases lay in between. The CDR3 protein is CASSIFKPGYNEQFF. The DNA for the CDR3 is TGTGCCAGTAGTATTTTCAAACCCGGGTACAATGAGCAGTTCTTC.

The chain combines TRBV18 with TRBJ2-5; TRBD1 might be the D (6 bases). CDR3 size: 16 residues. Trimming took off 4 bases at V and 5 bases at J, with 20 bases between the two ends. CDR1 KGHSH and CDR2 LQKENI come from the germline V gene. In nucleotides, the CDR3 is TGTGCCAGCTCACAGACGACAGGTATCCAGCGCGAGACCCAGTACTTC. Translated, it gives CASSQTTGIQRETQYF.

As for this clone: A read error may account for a junction end that differs from germline. The chain joins TRBV27 to TRBJ2-7; 8 bases are a match to TRBD2. This CDR3 region has 14 residues. CDR1 and CDR2 from the germline V gene are MNHEY and SMNVEV (reference sequence). The CDR3 region has the DNA TGTGCCGGCAGTTTGGGACTAGAGTCCCACGAGCAGTACTTC. Translating gives CAGSLGLESHEQYF.